This T cell receptor beta chain was observed in a study of control samples from healthy donors and cancer patients. Assay used: immunoSEQ multiplex PCR; TCRdb lists only in-frame clones, some missing. The sample has around 200,000 clones, over 80% seen once. Trimming took 0 bases from V and 1 from J, leaving 33 bases between them. The CDR3 runs to 23 residues. The germline V gene has CDR1 LGHNT and CDR2 FRNRAP. V is TRBV12-5 and J is TRBJ1-1; D might be TRBD1 (6 bases). The sequence was obtained from a man aged 18 to 35 in good health. Sequencing was done on a sample of blood. In DNA form, the CDR3 reads TGTGCTAGTGGTTTGGTAGGGGACCAGGGTTGGGTCCTCGAACTCAGGGGGAACACTGAAGCTTTCTTT. Encoded protein: CASGLVGDQGWVLELRGNTEAFF.